These T cell receptor beta chains were read from a single sample in a study of regulatory T cells in long-lasting Graves disease. TCRdb itself ran the multiplex PCR reads through MiXCR, one entry per CDR3 protein. The sample yields some 560,000 distinct CDR3 sequences, more than 15% seen once. This sample also belongs to another study, concerning T cells in Graves' hyperthyroidism and ophthalmopathy.

The material was peripheral blood mononuclear cells (PBMCs), obtained at new diagnosis, from a patient treated with antithyroid drugs. The receptors were sampled from a woman aged 40 to 65 with Graves disease. The CDR3 runs from the conserved cysteine through the conserved F or W. Each record gives: J gene, V gene, clone size, D gene, CDR3 DNA, CDR3 protein. A D gene is named only where the DNA matches it firmly. Where a row states a size, it is once, few, many or the class of an expanded clone; other rows omit it.

J gene: TRBJ2-5
V gene: TRBV5-4
clone size: -
D gene: -
CDR3 DNA: TGTGCCAGCAGCTTGGATCGTGACTACCAAGAGACCCAGTACTTC
CDR3 protein: CASSLDRDYQETQYF

J gene: TRBJ2-2
V gene: TRBV20-1
clone size: few
D gene: TRBD1
CDR3 DNA: TGCAGTGCCACCGGACAGGGATCGAACACCGGGGAGCTGTTTTTT
CDR3 protein: CSATGQGSNTGELFF

J gene: TRBJ2-2
V gene: TRBV12-3/TRBV12-4
clone size: -
D gene: TRBD1
CDR3 DNA: TGTGCCAGCAGTCCTCCGGGACAGGGGGCCGGCACCGGGGAGCTGTTTTTT
CDR3 protein: CASSPPGQGAGTGELFF

J gene: TRBJ1-2
V gene: TRBV29-1
clone size: many
D gene: -
CDR3 DNA: TGCAGCGTTGTTTCCCCAGGAATCTATGGCTACACCTTC
CDR3 protein: CSVVSPGIYGYTF

J gene: TRBJ1-2
V gene: TRBV27
clone size: -
D gene: TRBD1
CDR3 DNA: TGTGCCAGCAGTTTAGAGGGGGCGCATGGCTACACCTTC
CDR3 protein: CASSLEGAHGYTF

J gene: TRBJ2-2
V gene: TRBV12-3/TRBV12-4
clone size: -
D gene: TRBD1
CDR3 DNA: TGTGCCAGCAGTTCTGACAGGGGGCAAATTGGAACCCTCAACAGGGAGCTGTTTTTT
CDR3 protein: CASSSDRGQIGTLNRELFF

J gene: TRBJ1-5
V gene: TRBV2
clone size: many
D gene: TRBD1
CDR3 DNA: TGTGCCAGCAGGGACAGGGGTGAGAGCAATCAGCCCCAGCATTTT
CDR3 protein: CASRDRGESNQPQHF

J gene: TRBJ2-2
V gene: TRBV4-1
clone size: few
D gene: TRBD2
CDR3 DNA: TGCGCCAGCAGCCAAGTAACTAGCGTGACCGGGGAGCTGTTTTTT
CDR3 protein: CASSQVTSVTGELFF

J gene: TRBJ2-5
V gene: TRBV2
clone size: -
D gene: TRBD2
CDR3 DNA: TGTGCCAGCAGTGATGCTAGCGGGGGGCCCGAGACCCAGTACTTC
CDR3 protein: CASSDASGGPETQYF

J gene: TRBJ1-6
V gene: TRBV12-3/TRBV12-4
clone size: few
D gene: TRBD1
CDR3 DNA: TGTGCCAGCAGTCGGGACAGGGGTTACGGTTCACCCCTCCACTTT
CDR3 protein: CASSRDRGYGSPLHF

J gene: TRBJ1-1
V gene: TRBV28
clone size: many
D gene: -
CDR3 DNA: TGTGCCAGCAGTTTATTATTAGTGGCGAACACTGAAGCTTTCTTT
CDR3 protein: CASSLLLVANTEAFF

J gene: TRBJ1-4
V gene: TRBV7-8
clone size: once
D gene: -
CDR3 DNA: TGTGCCAGCAAATTGTCGTTCGGGGTTACTAATGAAAAACTGTTTTTT
CDR3 protein: CASKLSFGVTNEKLFF

J gene: TRBJ1-1
V gene: TRBV11-2
clone size: few
D gene: -
CDR3 DNA: TGTGCCAGCAGCTTAGAGGTTGGGGGACTCACTGAAGCTTTCTTT
CDR3 protein: CASSLEVGGLTEAFF

J gene: TRBJ1-4
V gene: TRBV4-1
clone size: -
D gene: TRBD1
CDR3 DNA: TGCGCCAGCAGCACCCAGGGGGAGGAGGAAAAACTGTTTTTT
CDR3 protein: CASSTQGEEEKLFF

J gene: TRBJ2-1
V gene: TRBV2
clone size: few
D gene: TRBD2
CDR3 DNA: TGTGCCAGCAGTAAATTGGCTAGCGGGGGTAATGAGCAGTTCTTC
CDR3 protein: CASSKLASGGNEQFF

J gene: TRBJ1-1
V gene: TRBV11-2
clone size: many
D gene: -
CDR3 DNA: TGTGCCAGCAGCTTACAAACCGGGACTGCGAACACTGAAGCTTTCTTT
CDR3 protein: CASSLQTGTANTEAFF

J gene: TRBJ2-1
V gene: TRBV30
clone size: many
D gene: -
CDR3 DNA: TGTGCCTGGAGTCACGGATACAATGAGCAGTTCTTC
CDR3 protein: CAWSHGYNEQFF

J gene: TRBJ1-1
V gene: TRBV20-1
clone size: -
D gene: TRBD1
CDR3 DNA: TGCAGTGCACCCAGGGGGGGGGCGTTCACTGAAGCTTTCTTT
CDR3 protein: CSAPRGGAFTEAFF

J gene: TRBJ2-1
V gene: TRBV24-1
clone size: -
D gene: TRBD2
CDR3 DNA: TGTGCCACCAGTGAAAGACTAGCGCTGGGGTATGAGCAGTTCTTC
CDR3 protein: CATSERLALGYEQFF

J gene: TRBJ2-5
V gene: TRBV12-3/TRBV12-4
clone size: few
D gene: TRBD2
CDR3 DNA: TGTGCCAGCAGCAGTTTCGGGGGGATCCAAGAGACCCAGTACTTC
CDR3 protein: CASSSFGGIQETQYF

J gene: TRBJ2-5
V gene: TRBV27
clone size: -
D gene: TRBD2
CDR3 DNA: TGTGCCAGCAGTTTAAGCGGGGGTGTAGAGACCCAGTACTTC
CDR3 protein: CASSLSGGVETQYF

J gene: TRBJ2-1
V gene: TRBV11-2
clone size: many
D gene: TRBD2
CDR3 DNA: TGTGCCAGCAGCTTTATGAGCGGGGAGTTCTTC
CDR3 protein: CASSFMSGEFF

J gene: TRBJ2-1
V gene: TRBV7-3
clone size: -
D gene: TRBD1
CDR3 DNA: TGTGCCAGCAGCTTAACTGGGAGCGGCGGGACAGGGGTGGCCAATGAGCAGTTCTTC
CDR3 protein: CASSLTGSGGTGVANEQFF

J gene: TRBJ2-1
V gene: TRBV18
clone size: -
D gene: -
CDR3 DNA: TGTGCCAGCTCACCGGCCGGGTTCAATGAGCAGTTCTTC
CDR3 protein: CASSPAGFNEQFF

J gene: TRBJ1-4
V gene: TRBV6-1
clone size: few
D gene: TRBD1
CDR3 DNA: TGTGCCAGCAGCACCAGGGGGCTCGGTGAAAAACTGTTTTTT
CDR3 protein: CASSTRGLGEKLFF

J gene: TRBJ1-2
V gene: TRBV11-3
clone size: -
D gene: -
CDR3 DNA: TGTGCCAGCAGCTTAGCAGGTCAGGGAGCTCGCTATGGCTACACCTTC
CDR3 protein: CASSLAGQGARYGYTF

J gene: TRBJ1-1
V gene: TRBV29-1
clone size: many
D gene: -
CDR3 DNA: TGCAGCGTTGAGGGGTCCTCTAGGAGCACTGAAGCTTTCTTT
CDR3 protein: CSVEGSSRSTEAFF

J gene: TRBJ1-5
V gene: TRBV19
clone size: -
D gene: TRBD1
CDR3 DNA: TGTGCCACCCAACGGGACAGTAATCAGCCCCAGCATTTT
CDR3 protein: CATQRDSNQPQHF

J gene: TRBJ2-6
V gene: TRBV30
clone size: few
D gene: -
CDR3 DNA: TGTGCCTCTGACCCCTCTGGGGCCAACGTCCTGACTTTC
CDR3 protein: CASDPSGANVLTF

J gene: TRBJ2-7
V gene: TRBV28
clone size: -
D gene: -
CDR3 DNA: TGTGCCAGCCGCCGCCGGGAGCAGTACTTC
CDR3 protein: CASRRREQYF

J gene: TRBJ1-5
V gene: TRBV6-9
clone size: few
D gene: -
CDR3 DNA: TGTGCCAGCAGTTATTCGTGGCAGAAAGAAGGGCAGCCCCAGCATTTT
CDR3 protein: CASSYSWQKEGQPQHF

J gene: TRBJ2-2
V gene: TRBV12-3/TRBV12-4
clone size: -
D gene: TRBD2
CDR3 DNA: TGTGCCAGCAGGGCGGGGGGGGGCACCGGGGAGCTGTTTTTT
CDR3 protein: CASRAGGGTGELFF

J gene: TRBJ2-3
V gene: TRBV6-1
clone size: -
D gene: -
CDR3 DNA: TGTGCCAGCACCCCCGGTGGGGTGACAGATACGCAGTATTTT
CDR3 protein: CASTPGGVTDTQYF

J gene: TRBJ1-5
V gene: TRBV27
clone size: -
D gene: TRBD1
CDR3 DNA: TGTGCCAGCAGTCTGACAGGGGAAAGGAGCAATCAGCCCCAGCATTTT
CDR3 protein: CASSLTGERSNQPQHF

J gene: TRBJ1-4
V gene: TRBV4-1
clone size: many
D gene: -
CDR3 DNA: TGCGCCAGCAGCCAAGTGGGCGGTGAAAAACTGTTTTTT
CDR3 protein: CASSQVGGEKLFF

J gene: TRBJ1-4
V gene: TRBV12-3/TRBV12-4
clone size: -
D gene: TRBD1
CDR3 DNA: TGTGCCAGCAGTCGCCAACAGGGGTTTAGCGAAAAACTGTTTTTT
CDR3 protein: CASSRQQGFSEKLFF

J gene: TRBJ1-5
V gene: TRBV27
clone size: many
D gene: -
CDR3 DNA: TGTGCCAGCGGGAAGGGGTATCAGCCCCAGCATTTT
CDR3 protein: CASGKGYQPQHF

J gene: TRBJ1-5
V gene: TRBV18
clone size: -
D gene: -
CDR3 DNA: TGTGCCAGCTCACCAAACGTGGAGGGCGCCCAGCATTTT
CDR3 protein: CASSPNVEGAQHF

J gene: TRBJ2-3
V gene: TRBV5-1
clone size: -
D gene: -
CDR3 DNA: TGCGCCAGCACCCTACAGCGCACAGATACGCAGTATTTT
CDR3 protein: CASTLQRTDTQYF

J gene: TRBJ1-2
V gene: TRBV12-3/TRBV12-4
clone size: many
D gene: -
CDR3 DNA: TGTGCCAGCAGTCCCGGTCGGTATGGCTACACCTTC
CDR3 protein: CASSPGRYGYTF

J gene: TRBJ1-1
V gene: TRBV3-1
clone size: many
D gene: TRBD1
CDR3 DNA: TGTGCCAGCAGCCAAGATCGGGGACAGGGCGGACCAGCTTTCTTT
CDR3 protein: CASSQDRGQGGPAFF

J gene: TRBJ2-7
V gene: TRBV27
clone size: -
D gene: -
CDR3 DNA: TGTGCCAGCAGTTTAGGGGCCCTTGGGTACGAGCAGTACTTC
CDR3 protein: CASSLGALGYEQYF

J gene: TRBJ1-1
V gene: TRBV7-9
clone size: many
D gene: -
CDR3 DNA: TGTGCCAGCAGCTCGAACACAGTGAACACTGAAGCTTTCTTT
CDR3 protein: CASSSNTVNTEAFF

J gene: TRBJ2-6
V gene: TRBV20-1
clone size: many
D gene: -
CDR3 DNA: TGCAGTGCTCCTCCCGGGGCTGGGGCCAACGTCCTGACTTTC
CDR3 protein: CSAPPGAGANVLTF

J gene: TRBJ1-1
V gene: TRBV20-1
clone size: -
D gene: -
CDR3 DNA: TGCAGTGCCCTTCGGACGGCGAGCACTGAAGCTTTCTTT
CDR3 protein: CSALRTASTEAFF

J gene: TRBJ2-1
V gene: TRBV6-1
clone size: -
D gene: -
CDR3 DNA: TGTGCCACCCTTTACAATGAGCAGTTCTTC
CDR3 protein: CATLYNEQFF

J gene: TRBJ2-3
V gene: TRBV30
clone size: many
D gene: -
CDR3 DNA: TGTGCCTGGAGAGTTCCAAGCACAGATACGCAGTATTTT
CDR3 protein: CAWRVPSTDTQYF

J gene: TRBJ1-2
V gene: TRBV18
clone size: -
D gene: TRBD1
CDR3 DNA: TGTGCCAGCTCACGGCCAGCGGACAGGGGGCAACTTGGCTACACCTTC
CDR3 protein: CASSRPADRGQLGYTF

J gene: TRBJ1-1
V gene: TRBV5-4
clone size: -
D gene: -
CDR3 DNA: TGTGCCAGCAGCTTGATCCAGACGGGGAGGGCTTTCTTT
CDR3 protein: CASSLIQTGRAFF

J gene: TRBJ2-1
V gene: TRBV13
clone size: few
D gene: TRBD2
CDR3 DNA: TGTGCCAGCAGCTTAGCGGCTAGCGGGGCCTCCTACAATGAGCAGTTCTTC
CDR3 protein: CASSLAASGASYNEQFF

J gene: TRBJ1-1
V gene: TRBV19
clone size: -
D gene: -
CDR3 DNA: TGTGCCAGTAGTATAATGCAGGGCAACACTGAAGCTTTCTTT
CDR3 protein: CASSIMQGNTEAFF

J gene: TRBJ1-2
V gene: TRBV3-1
clone size: few
D gene: -
CDR3 DNA: TGTGCCAGCAGCCAAGCCGGGCCAGATAACTATGGCTACACCTTC
CDR3 protein: CASSQAGPDNYGYTF

J gene: TRBJ1-6
V gene: TRBV6-2/TRBV6-3
clone size: -
D gene: -
CDR3 DNA: TGTGCCACCAACCTGGGGCAGCTGGGGCAATCACCCCTCCACTTT
CDR3 protein: CATNLGQLGQSPLHF

J gene: TRBJ2-1
V gene: TRBV19
clone size: -
D gene: TRBD1
CDR3 DNA: TGTGCCAGTAGAACAGGGGGCAGGGATGAGCAGTTCTTC
CDR3 protein: CASRTGGRDEQFF

J gene: TRBJ1-1
V gene: TRBV12-3/TRBV12-4
clone size: many
D gene: -
CDR3 DNA: TGTGCCAGCATCGGAAATCCAAACACTGAAGCTTTCTTT
CDR3 protein: CASIGNPNTEAFF

J gene: TRBJ1-2
V gene: TRBV6-1
clone size: many
D gene: TRBD1
CDR3 DNA: TGTGCCAGCAGCACGACAGGGGTGGGATATGGCTACACCTTC
CDR3 protein: CASSTTGVGYGYTF

J gene: TRBJ1-1
V gene: TRBV20-1
clone size: many
D gene: -
CDR3 DNA: TGCAGTGCAATAAAGGAGAACACTGAAGCTTTCTTT
CDR3 protein: CSAIKENTEAFF

J gene: TRBJ2-5
V gene: TRBV29-1
clone size: -
D gene: -
CDR3 DNA: TGCAGCGTTCGTAAGACAGGAGAGACCCAGTACTTC
CDR3 protein: CSVRKTGETQYF

J gene: TRBJ2-2
V gene: TRBV5-6
clone size: -
D gene: -
CDR3 DNA: TGTGCCAGCAGCTTGAGCACAGGGTCCGCGAACACCGGGGAGCTGTTTTTT
CDR3 protein: CASSLSTGSANTGELFF